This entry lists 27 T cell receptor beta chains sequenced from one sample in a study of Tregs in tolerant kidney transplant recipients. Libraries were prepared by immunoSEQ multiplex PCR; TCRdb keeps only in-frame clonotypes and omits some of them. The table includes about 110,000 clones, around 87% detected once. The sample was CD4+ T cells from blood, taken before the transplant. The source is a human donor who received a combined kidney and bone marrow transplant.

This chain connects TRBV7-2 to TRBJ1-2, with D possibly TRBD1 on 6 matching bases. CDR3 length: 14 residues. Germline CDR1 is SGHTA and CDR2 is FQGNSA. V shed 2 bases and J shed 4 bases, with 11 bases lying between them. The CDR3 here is CASSLTGSSYGYTF. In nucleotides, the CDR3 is TGTGCCAGCAGCTTAACAGGGAGTAGCTATGGCTACACCTTC. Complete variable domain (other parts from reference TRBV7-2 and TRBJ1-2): GAGVSQSPSNKVTEKGKDVELRCDPISGHTALYWYRQSLGQGLEFLIYFQGNSAPDKSGLPSDRFSAERTGGSVSTLTIQRTQQEDSAVYLCASSLTGSSYGYTFGSGTRLTVV.

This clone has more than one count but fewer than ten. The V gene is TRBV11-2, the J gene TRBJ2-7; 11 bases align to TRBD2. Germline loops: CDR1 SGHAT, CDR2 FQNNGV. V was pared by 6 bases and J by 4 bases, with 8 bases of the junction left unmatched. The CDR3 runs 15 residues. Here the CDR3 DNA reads TGTGCCAGCAGTCGCGCATCTAGCGGGGGGTACGAGCAGTACTTC. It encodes CASSRASSGGYEQYF.

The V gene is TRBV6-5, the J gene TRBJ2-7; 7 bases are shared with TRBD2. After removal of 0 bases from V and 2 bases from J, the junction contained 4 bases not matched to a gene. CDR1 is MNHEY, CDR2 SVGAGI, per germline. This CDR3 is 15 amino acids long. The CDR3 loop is CASSYSLAEAYEQYF. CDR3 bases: TGTGCCAGCAGTTACTCTCTAGCGGAGGCCTACGAGCAGTACTTC.

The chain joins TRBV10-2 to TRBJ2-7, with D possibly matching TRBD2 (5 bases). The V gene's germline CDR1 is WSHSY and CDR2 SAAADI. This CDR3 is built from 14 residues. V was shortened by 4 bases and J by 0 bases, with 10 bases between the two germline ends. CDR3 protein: CASSVPDFSYEQYF. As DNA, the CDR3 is TGCGCCAGCAGTGTTCCGGACTTCTCCTACGAGCAGTACTTC.

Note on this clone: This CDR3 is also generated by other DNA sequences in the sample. The CDR3 DNA reads as TGTGCCAGCAGCGTAGTGTCGGGGTCTGGAAACACCATATATTTT. As protein: CASSVVSGSGNTIYF. This sequence joins TRBV9 and TRBJ1-3; no firm D call. V shed 0 bases and J shed 1 base, with 8 bases lying between them. CDR1 is SGDLS and CDR2 is YYNGEE in the germline V gene. This CDR3 contains 15 residues.

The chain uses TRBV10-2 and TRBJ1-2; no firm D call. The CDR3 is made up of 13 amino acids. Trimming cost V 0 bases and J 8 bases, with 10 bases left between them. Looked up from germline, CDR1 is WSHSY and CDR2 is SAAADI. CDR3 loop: CASSESRGRGYTF. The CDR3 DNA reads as TGCGCCAGCAGTGAGTCGAGAGGGCGCGGCTACACCTTC.

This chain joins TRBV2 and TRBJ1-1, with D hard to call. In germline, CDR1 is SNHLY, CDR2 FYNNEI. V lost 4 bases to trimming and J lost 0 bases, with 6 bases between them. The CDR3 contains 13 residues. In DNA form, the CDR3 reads TGTGCCAGCAGTGTCTCCGTGAACACTGAAGCTTTCTTT. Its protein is CASSVSVNTEAFF.

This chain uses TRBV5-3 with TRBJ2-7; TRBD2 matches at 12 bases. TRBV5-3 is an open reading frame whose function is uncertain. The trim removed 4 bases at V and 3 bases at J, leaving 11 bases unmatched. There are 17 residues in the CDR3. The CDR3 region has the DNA TGTGCCAGAAGCCTTCTACTAGCGGGAGGTCCCTACTACGAGCAGTACTTC. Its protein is CARSLLLAGGPYYEQYF.

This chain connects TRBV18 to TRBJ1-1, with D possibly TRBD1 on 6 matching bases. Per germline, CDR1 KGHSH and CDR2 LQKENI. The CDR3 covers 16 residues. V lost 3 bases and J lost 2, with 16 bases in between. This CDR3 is CASSPHVGGLNTEAFF. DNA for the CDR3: TGTGCCAGCTCACCGCATGTGGGGGGGCTCAACACTGAAGCTTTCTTT.

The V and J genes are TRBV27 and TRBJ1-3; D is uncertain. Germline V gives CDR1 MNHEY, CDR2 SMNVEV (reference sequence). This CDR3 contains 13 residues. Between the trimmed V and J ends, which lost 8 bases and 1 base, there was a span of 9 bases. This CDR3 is CASREWSGNTIYF. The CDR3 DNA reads TGTGCCAGCCGGGAGTGGTCTGGAAACACCATATATTTT.

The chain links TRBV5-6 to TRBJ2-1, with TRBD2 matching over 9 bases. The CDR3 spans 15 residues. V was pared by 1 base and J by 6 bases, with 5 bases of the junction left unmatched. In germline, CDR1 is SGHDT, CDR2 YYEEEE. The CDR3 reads CASSLRGLAFNEQFF. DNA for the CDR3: TGTGCCAGCAGCTTGAGAGGACTAGCGTTCAATGAGCAGTTCTTC.

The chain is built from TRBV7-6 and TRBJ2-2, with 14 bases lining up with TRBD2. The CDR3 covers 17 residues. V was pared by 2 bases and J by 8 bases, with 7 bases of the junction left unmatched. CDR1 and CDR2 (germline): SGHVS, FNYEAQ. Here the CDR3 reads CASSLLTSGGARGELFF. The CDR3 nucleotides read TGTGCCAGCAGCTTATTGACTAGCGGGGGGGCAAGAGGGGAGCTGTTTTTT.

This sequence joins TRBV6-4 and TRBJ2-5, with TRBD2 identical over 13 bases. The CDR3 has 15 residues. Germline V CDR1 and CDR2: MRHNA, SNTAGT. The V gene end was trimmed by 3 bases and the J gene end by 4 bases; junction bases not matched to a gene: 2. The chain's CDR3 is CASSELAGGPETQYF. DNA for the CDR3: TGTGCCAGCAGTGAACTAGCGGGAGGGCCAGAGACCCAGTACTTC.

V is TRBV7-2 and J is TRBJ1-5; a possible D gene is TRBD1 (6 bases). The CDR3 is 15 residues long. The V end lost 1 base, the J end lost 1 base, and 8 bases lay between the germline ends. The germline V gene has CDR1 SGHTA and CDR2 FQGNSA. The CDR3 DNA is TGTGCCAGCAGCTTAGTGAGGGGGAGCAATCAGCCCCAGCATTTT. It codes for CASSLVRGSNQPQHF.

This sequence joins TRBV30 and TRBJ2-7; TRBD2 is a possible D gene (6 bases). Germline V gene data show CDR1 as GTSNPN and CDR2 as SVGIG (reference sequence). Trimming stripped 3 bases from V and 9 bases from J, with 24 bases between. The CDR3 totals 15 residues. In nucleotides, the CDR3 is TGTGCCTGGAGCGCCCTGGGGGGTGCAACGACGGGGCAGTACTTC. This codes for CAWSALGGATTGQYF.

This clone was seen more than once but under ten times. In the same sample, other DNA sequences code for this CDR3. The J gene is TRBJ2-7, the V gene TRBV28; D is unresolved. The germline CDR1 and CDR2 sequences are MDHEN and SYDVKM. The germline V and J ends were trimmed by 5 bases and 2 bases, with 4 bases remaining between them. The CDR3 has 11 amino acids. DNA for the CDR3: TGTGCCAGCAGTCCGGCCTACGAGCAGTACTTC. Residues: CASSPAYEQYF.

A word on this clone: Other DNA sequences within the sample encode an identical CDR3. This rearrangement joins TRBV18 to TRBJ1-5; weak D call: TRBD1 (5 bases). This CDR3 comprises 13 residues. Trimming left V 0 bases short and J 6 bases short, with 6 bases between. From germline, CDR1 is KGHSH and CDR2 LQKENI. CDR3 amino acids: CASSPPGGQPQHF. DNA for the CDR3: TGTGCCAGCTCACCACCGGGGGGTCAGCCCCAGCATTTT.

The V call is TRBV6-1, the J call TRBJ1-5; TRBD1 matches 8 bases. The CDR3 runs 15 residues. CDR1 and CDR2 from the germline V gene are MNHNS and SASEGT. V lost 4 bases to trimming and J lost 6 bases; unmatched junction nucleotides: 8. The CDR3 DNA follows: TGTGCCAGCAGTGGACAGGGGATCCTTAGTCAGCCCCAGCATTTT. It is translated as CASSGQGILSQPQHF.

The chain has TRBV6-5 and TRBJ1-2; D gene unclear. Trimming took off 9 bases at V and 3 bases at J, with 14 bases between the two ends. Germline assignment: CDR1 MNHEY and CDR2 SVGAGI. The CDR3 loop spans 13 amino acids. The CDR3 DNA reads TGTGCCAGTGCCCTGAGGCTGGACTATGGCTACACCTTC. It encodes CASALRLDYGYTF.

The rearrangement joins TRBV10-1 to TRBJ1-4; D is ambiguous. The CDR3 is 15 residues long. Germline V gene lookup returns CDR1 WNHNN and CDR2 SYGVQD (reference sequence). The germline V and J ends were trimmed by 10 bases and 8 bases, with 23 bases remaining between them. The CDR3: CATSPTAAPGEKLFF. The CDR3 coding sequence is TGCGCCACTTCCCCCACGGCGGCTCCCGGGGAAAAACTGTTTTTT.

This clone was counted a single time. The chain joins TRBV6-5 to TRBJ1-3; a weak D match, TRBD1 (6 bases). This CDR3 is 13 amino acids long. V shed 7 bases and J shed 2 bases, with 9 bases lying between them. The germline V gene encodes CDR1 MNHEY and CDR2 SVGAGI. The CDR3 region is CASTGQAGNTIYF. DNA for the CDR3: TGTGCCAGCACGGGACAAGCTGGAAACACCATATATTTT.

The CDR3 loop reads CASAPTPAGPNQPQHF. CDR3 nucleotides: TGCGCCAGCGCCCCCACCCCGGCGGGGCCCAATCAGCCCCAGCATTTT. The rearrangement uses TRBV5-1 and TRBJ1-5; D is possibly TRBD1 (5 bases). The germline gives CDR1 SGHRS, CDR2 YFSETQ. The CDR3 runs to 16 residues. V was clipped by 7 bases and J by 3 bases, with 20 bases between them. The complete variable domain, with remaining parts taken from reference TRBV5-1 and TRBJ1-5, reads KAGVTQTPRYLIKTRGQQVTLSCSPISGHRSVSWYQQTPGQGLQFLFEYFSETQRNKGNFPGRFSGRQFSNSRSEMNVSTLELGDSALYLCASAPTPAGPNQPQHFGDGTRLSIL.

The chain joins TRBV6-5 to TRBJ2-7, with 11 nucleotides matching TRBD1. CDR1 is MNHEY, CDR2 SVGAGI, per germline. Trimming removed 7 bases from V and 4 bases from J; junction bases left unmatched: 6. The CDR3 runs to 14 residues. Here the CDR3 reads CASTIGQGAYEQYF. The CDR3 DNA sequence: TGTGCCAGCACCATCGGACAGGGGGCTTACGAGCAGTACTTC.

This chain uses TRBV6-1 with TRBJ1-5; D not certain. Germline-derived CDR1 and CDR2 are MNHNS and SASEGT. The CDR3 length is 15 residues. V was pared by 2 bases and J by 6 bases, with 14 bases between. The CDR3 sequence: CASSELGQSGQPQHF. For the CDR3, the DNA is TGTGCCAGCAGTGAATTAGGCCAGTCGGGTCAGCCCCAGCATTTT.

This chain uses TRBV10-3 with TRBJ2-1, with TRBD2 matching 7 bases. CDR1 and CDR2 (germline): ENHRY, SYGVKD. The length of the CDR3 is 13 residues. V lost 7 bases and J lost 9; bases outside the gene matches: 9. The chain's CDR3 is CAITGGGEAEQFF. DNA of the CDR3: TGTGCCATCACTGGGGGGGGTGAGGCTGAGCAGTTCTTC.

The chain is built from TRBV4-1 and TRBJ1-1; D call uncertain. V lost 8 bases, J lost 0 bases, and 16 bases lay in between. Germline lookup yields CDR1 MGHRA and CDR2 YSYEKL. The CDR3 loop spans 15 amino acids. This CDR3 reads CASRVDRSLNTEAFF. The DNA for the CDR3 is TGCGCCAGCCGGGTGGATAGGAGTTTGAACACTGAAGCTTTCTTT.

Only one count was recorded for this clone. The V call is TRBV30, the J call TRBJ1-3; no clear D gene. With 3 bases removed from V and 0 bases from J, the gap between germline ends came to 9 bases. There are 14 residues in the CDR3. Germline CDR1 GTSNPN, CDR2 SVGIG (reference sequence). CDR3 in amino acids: CAWRGTASGNTIYF. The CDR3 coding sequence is TGTGCCTGGAGAGGAACAGCCTCTGGAAACACCATATATTTT.